The source of this T cell receptor (beta chain) is a study of chemoradiotherapy in HPV16-positive cancers. Background on the study: Candidate HPV-specific T-cell clones and common TCR motifs came from functional assays in a couple of HPV16-positive patients.

This clone occurred a few times. The CDR3 spans 15 residues. Trimming took 5 bases from V and 8 from J, leaving 19 bases between them. CDR1 and CDR2 from the germline V gene are SGHKS and YYEKEE (reference sequence). TCRdb keeps only in-frame clones here, not all; method: immunoSEQ multiplex PCR. The table records 7,500 or so clones, 70% to 75% of them present only once. The chain couples TRBV5-5 to TRBJ1-4; D remains unclear. The input for sequencing was tumor tissue, taken from a patient who underwent chemoradiotherapy. This TCR came from a human donor with HPV-associated anogenital cancer. Here the CDR3 DNA reads TGTGCCAGCAGTCAGGTTGGGGATGTAGGAGAAAAACTGTTTTTT. Protein sequence: CASSQVGDVGEKLFF.